The 5 T cell receptor beta chains listed next were all sequenced from one sample in a study of blood T cells in healthy people across ages. Alongside a J-beta primer mix, a sample-barcoded 5' primer served in a second PCR lasting about 7 to 12 cycles. TCRdb fed the 5' RACE reads into MiXCR, producing one record per CDR3 protein. Among over a million distinct CDR3 sequences listed, 45% were seen once. Sequenced material: blood. The receptors were gathered from a woman in her sixties in good health.

In this sample, this clonotype turned up a few times. The V call is TRBV21-1, the J call TRBJ1-5. TRBV21-1 constitutes a pseudogene. This CDR3 spans 15 amino acids. The CDR3 region is CASSKTDGSNQPQHF. Here the CDR3 DNA reads TGTGCCAGCAGCAAGACGGACGGTAGCAATCAGCCCCAGCATTTT.

This clonotype was recorded a few times. The chain carries TRBV27 and TRBJ2-1; maybe TRBD2 (6 bases). Germline V CDR1 and CDR2: MNHEY, SMNVEV (reference sequence). Trimming removed 5 bases from V and 9 bases from J, with 14 bases in between. The length of the CDR3 is 13 residues. DNA of the CDR3: TGTGCCAGCAGTATCTGGGACTCGGGTGAGCAGTTCTTC. The encoded protein is CASSIWDSGEQFF.

This chain joins TRBV10-3 and TRBJ2-1, with D perhaps given as TRBD1 or TRBD2 (5 bases each). Germline V lookup: CDR1 ENHRY, CDR2 SYGVKD. CDR3 size: 13 residues. V was trimmed by 7 bases and J by 9 bases, leaving 16 bases between them. The CDR3 region has the DNA TGTGCCATCAAGGGCAGGGAGATGAGTGAGCAGTTCTTC. This translates into CAIKGREMSEQFF.

This chain connects TRBV5-1 to TRBJ2-3, with 8 bases lining up with TRBD2. The CDR3 loop spans 16 amino acids. Germline loops: CDR1 SGHRS, CDR2 YFSETQ. The J segment lost 2 bases and the V segment lost 1 base, leaving 6 bases of the junction unmatched. The chain's CDR3 is CASSLPGGVSTDTQYF. CDR3 sequence (DNA): TGCGCCAGCAGCTTGCCGGGGGGGGTTTCCACAGATACGCAGTATTTT.

V and J are TRBV20-1 and TRBJ2-3, with D perhaps assigned TRBD1 or TRBD2 (5 bases each). CDR1 and CDR2 (germline): DFQATT, SNEGSKA (reference sequence). The CDR3 extends over 15 amino acids. V was pared by 3 bases and J by 2 bases, with 15 bases between. The CDR3 region is CSASPRVGVTDTQYF. The CDR3 bases are TGCAGTGCTAGTCCCAGGGTCGGGGTCACAGATACGCAGTATTTT.